This T cell receptor (beta chain) derives from a study of shared clonotypes between healthy human individuals. Overall study: Donors consisted of two women and a few men between 18 and 49. General study points: Clonotype sharing across several donors was observed for 5% to 6.5% of naive CD4 clonotypes.

CD45RO-negative cells were positively selected for CCR7, leaving out terminally differentiated effector memory CD45RA+ cells. Profiling relied on immunoSEQ multiplex PCR, and the TCRdb table lists in-frame clones only, not all of them. The sample lists approximately 720,000 clones, 92% occurring once. Regarding this clone: The antigen remains unidentified.

The TCR comes from a young man in good health. The sequenced sample consisted of naive CD8+ T cells sorted from blood.

The CDR3 coding sequence is TGTGCCAGCAGTTACTCCTTCAGCAATCAGCCCCAGCATTTT. Amino acids: CASSYSFSNQPQHF. This rearrangement joins TRBV6-5 to TRBJ1-5; D is uncertain. Trimming took off 0 bases at V and 1 base at J, with 4 bases between the two ends. There are 14 residues in the CDR3. Germline V gives CDR1 MNHEY, CDR2 SVGAGI.